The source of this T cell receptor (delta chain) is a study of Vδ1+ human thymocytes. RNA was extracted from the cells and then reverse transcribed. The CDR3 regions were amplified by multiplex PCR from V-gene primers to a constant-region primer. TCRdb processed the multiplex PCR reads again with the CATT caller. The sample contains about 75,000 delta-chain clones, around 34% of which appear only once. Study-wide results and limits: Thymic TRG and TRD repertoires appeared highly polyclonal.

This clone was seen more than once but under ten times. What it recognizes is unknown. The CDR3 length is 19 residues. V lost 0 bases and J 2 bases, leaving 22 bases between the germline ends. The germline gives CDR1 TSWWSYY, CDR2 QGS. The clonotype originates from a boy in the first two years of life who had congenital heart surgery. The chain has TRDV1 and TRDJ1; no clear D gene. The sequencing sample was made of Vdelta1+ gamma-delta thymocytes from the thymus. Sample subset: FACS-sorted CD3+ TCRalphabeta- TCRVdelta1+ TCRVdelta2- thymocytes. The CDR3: CALGELAVIPVMRTDKLIF. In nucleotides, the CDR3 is TGTGCTCTTGGGGAACTTGCCGTAATTCCCGTAATGCGTACCGATAAACTCATCTTT.